This is a list of T cell receptor beta chains from one sample in a study of T-cell memory formation after mild COVID-19. TCRdb used MiXCR to reprocess the 5' RACE reads, holding one entry per CDR3 protein. This sample has around 370,000 distinct CDR3 sequences, with roughly 20% found just once. The sample consisted of PBMCs or a T cell subset sorted from them (not recorded which). The origin of the receptors is an adult woman who had mild COVID-19 (a few samples of this study predate the infection). Cell type and time point are not known. Both conserved end residues are part of each CDR3. D genes are given only for firm matches. Clone size appears in some rows only: once, few, many, or a class for an expanded clone.

J	size	V	D	DNA	CDR3
TRBJ1-3	NA	TRBV12-3/TRBV12-4	NA	TGTGCCAGCAGTCCCACGACGGTCTCTGGAAACACCATATATTTT	CASSPTTVSGNTIYF
TRBJ2-3	few	TRBV5-1	TRBD2	TGCGCCAGCCTCCCAACGGGAGGGGGGACAGATACGCAGTATTTT	CASLPTGGGTDTQYF
TRBJ2-1	many	TRBV5-6	NA	TGTGCCAGCAGCCCCCGTAGAAGGGGTGAGCAGTTCTTC	CASSPRRRGEQFF
TRBJ1-1	NA	TRBV11-3	NA	TGTGCCAGCAGTGGGGGCATTAATACTGAAGCTTTCTTT	CASSGGINTEAFF
TRBJ2-1	few	TRBV20-1	TRBD2	TGCAGTGCCACTCGCCCTACTAGCGGGAGGGCCTTACTCTACAATGAGCAGTTCTTC	CSATRPTSGRALLYNEQFF
TRBJ2-7	few	TRBV27	NA	TGTGCCAGCAGTTTAGGGCCGGACCCTCCCTCCTACGAGCAGTACTTC	CASSLGPDPPSYEQYF
TRBJ1-1	few	TRBV5-1	TRBD1	TGCGCCAGCAGCCCCGGGACAGGGCCGTTGAACACTGAAGCTTTCTTT	CASSPGTGPLNTEAFF
TRBJ2-1	NA	TRBV24-1	TRBD2	TGTGCCACCAGTGATTCACTAGCGGGTTCCTACAATGAGCAGTTCTTC	CATSDSLAGSYNEQFF
TRBJ2-5	NA	TRBV11-3	NA	TGTGCCAGCTCTCTCGGATATAGTCGGCAAGAGACCCAGTACTTC	CASSLGYSRQETQYF
TRBJ2-1	NA	TRBV7-6	NA	TGTGCCAGCAGCTTGGCGGGTATCAATGAGCAGTTCTTC	CASSLAGINEQFF
TRBJ2-2	NA	TRBV12-3/TRBV12-4	NA	TGTGCCAGCAGTTTAGGGGTTCTGACCGGGGAGCTGTTTTTT	CASSLGVLTGELFF
TRBJ2-2	NA	TRBV7-3	TRBD1	TGTGCCAGCAGCTTAAATCATCAGGGGGCGCCCGGGGAGCTGTTTTTT	CASSLNHQGAPGELFF
TRBJ1-3	few	TRBV7-9	NA	TGTGCCAGCAGCCATACACAGGCGTCGGCGGGAAACACCATATATTTT	CASSHTQASAGNTIYF
TRBJ2-2	few	TRBV3-1	NA	TGTGCCAGCAGCCAGGGGGCGGACACCGGGGAGCTGTTTTTT	CASSQGADTGELFF
TRBJ2-1	NA	TRBV9	NA	TGTGCCAGCAGCGTAGAAGGAAAGTCCTACAATGAGCAGTTCTTC	CASSVEGKSYNEQFF